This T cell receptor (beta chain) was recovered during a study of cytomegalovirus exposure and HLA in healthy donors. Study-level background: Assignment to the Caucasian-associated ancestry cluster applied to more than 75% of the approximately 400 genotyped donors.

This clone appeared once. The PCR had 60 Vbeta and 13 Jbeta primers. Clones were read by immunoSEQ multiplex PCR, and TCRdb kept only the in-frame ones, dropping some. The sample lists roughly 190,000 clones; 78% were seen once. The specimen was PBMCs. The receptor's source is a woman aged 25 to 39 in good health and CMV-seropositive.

This CDR3 reads CASSHLQGTANEKLFF. Written as DNA, the CDR3 is TGCGCCAGCAGCCACCTACAGGGGACGGCTAATGAAAAACTGTTTTTT. This rearrangement joins TRBV4-1 to TRBJ1-4, with 7 bases identical to TRBD1. Looked up from germline, CDR1 is MGHRA and CDR2 is YSYEKL. This CDR3 is 16 amino acids long. V gave up 3 bases and J gave up 3 bases; unmatched junction bases: 7.